A single sample is the source of the 24 T cell receptor beta chains below, sequenced in a study of blood T cells in healthy people across ages. A second about 6 to 12 cycle PCR used barcoded and J-beta primers. TCRdb analysed the 5' RACE reads with MiXCR anew, one entry per CDR3 protein. The sample contains some 900,000 distinct CDR3 sequences, 40% to 60% of which appear only once. Source material: blood. The source is a man aged 25 to 40 in good health.

In its sample, this clonotype was seen a few times. The gene calls are TRBV5-5 and TRBJ1-2; 12 bases are shared with TRBD1. CDR1 is SGHKS and CDR2 is YYEKEE in the germline V gene (reference sequence). The CDR3 is made up of 15 amino acids. Losses at the gene ends were 6 bases for V and 4 bases for J; bases not matched to a gene: 7. The CDR3 sequence is CASTGTGGSGYGYTF. CDR3 DNA: TGTGCCAGCACCGGGACAGGGGGCAGCGGCTATGGCTACACCTTC.

The chain combines TRBV6-1 with TRBJ2-4; TRBD1 is a possible D gene (5 bases). The end of the DNA is better explained by TRBJ2-7, so the J call may be wrong. From germline, CDR1 is MNHNS and CDR2 SASEGT. This CDR3 has 15 residues. CDR3 region: CASSEGQGFSYEQYF. In DNA, the CDR3 is TGTGCCAGCAGTGAAGGGCAGGGCTTTTCGTACGAGCAGTACTTC.

The chain joins TRBV20-1 to TRBJ2-3; 8 positions match TRBD2. The CDR3 is made up of 13 amino acids. Unmatched junction bases numbered 5, after V lost 6 bases and J lost 3 bases. Looked up from germline, CDR1 is DFQATT and CDR2 is SNEGSKA (reference sequence). This CDR3 is CSAVLAGTDTQYF. DNA of the CDR3: TGCAGTGCCGTTCTAGCGGGTACAGATACGCAGTATTTT.

Only a few counts were recorded for this clonotype. This chain links TRBV7-3 with TRBJ1-1; D is ambiguous. Trimming shortened V by 5 bases and J by 4 bases, and 11 bases separated the two germline ends. CDR3 size: 13 residues. Germline CDR1 and CDR2: SGHTA and FQGTGA. The CDR3 nucleotides read TGTGCCAGCAGCCCTAGGGTTCTCACTGAAGCTTTCTTT. It is translated as CASSPRVLTEAFF.

The J gene is TRBJ2-4, the V gene TRBV4-1; weak D call: TRBD1 (6 bases). V was shortened by 1 base and J by 13 bases, with 23 bases between the two germline ends. This CDR3 comprises 16 residues. Germline CDR1 reads MGHRA; CDR2 reads YSYEKL. CDR3 coding DNA: TGCGCCAGCAGCCAAGGAACAGGGCCTCTCTACAATGAGCAGTACTTC. Protein: CASSQGTGPLYNEQYF.

This clonotype was picked up a small number of times. The chain recombines TRBV27 with TRBJ1-5, with a possible D match to TRBD1 (5 bases). V lost 1 base to trimming and J lost 2 bases, with 9 bases between them. The CDR3 totals 15 residues. Germline V gives CDR1 MNHEY, CDR2 SMNVEV (reference sequence). The CDR3 loop is CASSLYGGGNQPQHF. The CDR3 DNA reads as TGTGCCAGCAGTTTATATGGGGGAGGCAATCAGCCCCAGCATTTT.

The V call is TRBV11-1, the J call TRBJ2-7; D remains ambiguous. Germline values: CDR1 SGHAT, CDR2 FQDESV (reference sequence). The CDR3 runs to 12 residues. V was shortened by 5 bases and J by 3 bases, with 8 bases between the two germline ends. The CDR3 coding sequence is TGTGCCAGCAGCCCCAAAGTCTACGAGCAGTACTTC. Protein product: CASSPKVYEQYF.

The chain couples TRBV5-1 to TRBJ2-5; D possibly corresponds to TRBD1 (5 bases). Trimming cost V 1 base and J 4 bases, with 20 bases left between them. Germline lookup yields CDR1 SGHRS and CDR2 YFSETQ. The CDR3 extends over 17 amino acids. The CDR3 sequence: CASSLLDRPLTTETQYF. In DNA form, the CDR3 reads TGCGCCAGCAGCTTGCTTGACAGACCCCTAACCACAGAGACCCAGTACTTC. Complete variable domain (other parts from reference TRBV5-1 and TRBJ2-5): KAGVTQTPRYLIKTRGQQVTLSCSPISGHRSVSWYQQTPGQGLQFLFEYFSETQRNKGNFPGRFSGRQFSNSRSEMNVSTLELGDSALYLCASSLLDRPLTTETQYFGPGTRLLVL.

This chain joins TRBV12-3 or TRBV12-4 and TRBJ2-7; 8 bases align to TRBD1. V lost 5 bases and J lost 2; bases outside the gene matches: 5. The CDR3 has 14 residues. The chain's CDR3 is CASSQGASPYEQYF. CDR3 DNA: TGTGCCAGCAGTCAGGGGGCCTCCCCCTACGAGCAGTACTTC.

This clonotype has only a few counts. The chain uses TRBV3-1 and TRBJ2-5, with D tentatively TRBD2 (5 bases). The V end lost 0 bases, the J end lost 1 base, and 15 bases lay between the germline ends. The CDR3 sequence is 17 residues long. CDR1 and CDR2 from the germline V gene are LGHDT and YNNKEL (reference sequence). The CDR3 here is CASSQDSLAAIQETQYF. CDR3 bases: TGTGCCAGCAGCCAAGATTCGCTAGCCGCGATCCAAGAGACCCAGTACTTC.

The genes are TRBV27 and TRBJ2-1, with D uncertain. Germline V gene sequence: CDR1 MNHEY, CDR2 SMNVEV (reference sequence). This CDR3 has 13 residues. The V and J ends lost 9 bases and 9 bases respectively, with 18 bases between them. The CDR3 is CASRPWNSGEQFF. The CDR3 bases are TGTGCCAGTCGACCCTGGAACTCTGGTGAGCAGTTCTTC.

The V call is TRBV9, the J call TRBJ2-5; 13 bases match TRBD2. CDR3 size: 17 residues. Germline V gives CDR1 SGDLS, CDR2 YYNGEE. J was trimmed by 5 bases and V by 6 bases; bases with no gene match: 13. The CDR3 sequence: CASNPRTSGGLGETQYF. Here the CDR3 DNA reads TGTGCCAGCAACCCAAGGACTAGCGGGGGCCTGGGTGAGACCCAGTACTTC. Together with reference TRBV9 and TRBJ2-5, the CDR3 gives the full variable domain: DSGVTQTPKHLITATGQRVTLRCSPRSGDLSVYWYQQSLDQGLQFLIQYYNGEERAKGNILERFSAQQFPDLHSELNLSSLELGDSALYFCASNPRTSGGLGETQYFGPGTRLLVL.

This chain joins TRBV27 and TRBJ1-2; the D gene is possibly TRBD1 (6 bases). Germline CDR1 is MNHEY and CDR2 is SMNVEV (reference sequence). This CDR3 has 13 residues. V dropped 6 bases and J dropped 7 bases, with 15 bases sitting between them. The CDR3 is CASRRGGSGGYTF. In DNA form, the CDR3 reads TGTGCCAGCAGGAGAGGGGGATCCGGTGGCTACACCTTC.

The chain has TRBV3-1 and TRBJ1-2; no firm D call. The length of the CDR3 is 13 residues. The V and J ends lost 2 bases and 6 bases respectively, with 10 bases between them. Germline assignment: CDR1 LGHDT and CDR2 YNNKEL (reference sequence). CDR3 region: CASSQPSNDGYTF. CDR3 bases: TGTGCCAGCAGCCAACCCAGCAACGATGGCTACACCTTC.

This clonotype has more than one count but fewer than ten. The chain combines TRBV30 with TRBJ2-6; D gene ambiguous. Germline V gene data show CDR1 as GTSNPN and CDR2 as SVGIG (reference sequence). V lost 3 bases, J lost 0 bases, and 6 bases lay in between. There are 14 residues in the CDR3. The CDR3 protein is CAWRRLSGANVLTF. The CDR3 DNA reads TGTGCCTGGAGACGACTCTCTGGGGCCAACGTCCTGACTTTC.

The J gene is TRBJ1-1, the V gene TRBV11-2; TRBD1 aligns across 7 bases. The CDR3 contains 13 residues. Trimming cost V 3 bases and J 4 bases; bases outside gene matches: 2. Per germline, CDR1 SGHAT and CDR2 FQNNGV. The CDR3 bases are TGTGCCAGCAGCTTGGGACAGCTCACTGAAGCTTTCTTT. As protein: CASSLGQLTEAFF.

This clonotype was counted a single time. The chain combines TRBV28 with TRBJ1-1; D is uncertain. Trimming pared 7 bases from V and 1 base from J, leaving 10 bases between. CDR1 and CDR2 (germline): MDHEN, SYDVKM. The CDR3 spans 13 residues. CDR3 sequence: CASKPRANTEAFF. In nucleotides, the CDR3 is TGTGCCAGCAAGCCCCGAGCGAACACTGAAGCTTTCTTT.

J is TRBJ1-4 and V is TRBV3-1; TRBD1 aligns across 7 bases. The CDR3 runs to 17 residues. Per the germline V gene, CDR1 is LGHDT and CDR2 is YNNKEL (reference sequence). V trimming: 2 bases; J trimming: 2 bases; junction bases outside the gene matches: 8. The CDR3 reads CASSQPQGIMTNEKLFF. The CDR3 DNA reads as TGTGCCAGCAGCCAACCACAGGGGATTATGACTAATGAAAAACTGTTTTTT.

Concerning this clonotype: Relative to the germline gene, one junction end is altered; a read error may explain this. The rearrangement links TRBV7-8 to TRBJ2-1; 15 bases are a match to TRBD2. Germline V gene lookup returns CDR1 SGHVS and CDR2 FQNEAQ. The CDR3 covers 18 residues. This chain's CDR3 is CTSSLGLAGGSSYNEQFF. The CDR3 nucleotides are TGTACCAGCAGCTTGGGACTAGCGGGGGGTAGCTCCTACAATGAGCAGTTCTTC.

This clonotype was observed a handful of times. V gene TRBV7-2 combines with J gene TRBJ2-1, with D maybe TRBD2 (5 bases). Between the trimmed V and J ends, which lost 5 bases and 5 bases, there was a span of 16 bases. Per germline, CDR1 SGHTA and CDR2 FQGNSA. This CDR3 region has 15 residues. DNA of the CDR3: TGTGCCAGCAGCCTGAGCACTAGTTCTAACAATGAGCAGTTCTTC. Its protein product is CASSLSTSSNNEQFF.

The V call is TRBV5-1, the J call TRBJ2-7; D unclear. V was trimmed by 4 bases and J by 12 bases, leaving 20 bases between them. Germline loops: CDR1 SGHRS, CDR2 YFSETQ. This CDR3 contains 13 residues. CDR3 sequence: CASSVVGRSQAYF. CDR3 nucleotide sequence: TGCGCCAGCAGCGTGGTAGGACGCTCTCAGGCGTACTTC.

The V gene is TRBV27, the J gene TRBJ2-1; 13 positions agree with TRBD2. Per germline, CDR1 MNHEY and CDR2 SMNVEV (reference sequence). V trimming: 4 bases; J trimming: 4 bases; junction bases outside the gene matches: 10. The CDR3 length is 18 residues. DNA of the CDR3: TGTGCCAGCAGTTCCCCGACTAGCGGGGGGCCTTATTACAATGAGCAGTTCTTC. Residues: CASSSPTSGGPYYNEQFF.

On this clonotype: The germline gene is not matched at one end of the junction; a read error may be the cause. CDR3 DNA sequence: TGTGCTAGCAGCTCCCGGGACAGTCCTAACAATGAGCAGTTCTTC. Amino acid sequence: CASSSRDSPNNEQFF. This chain connects TRBV7-7 to TRBJ2-1; 7 nucleotides align to TRBD1. Germline V lookup: CDR1 SSHAT, CDR2 FNYEAQ (reference sequence). The CDR3 extends over 15 amino acids.

The gene calls are TRBV5-1 and TRBJ2-5; 7 bases align to TRBD1. Looked up from germline, CDR1 is SGHRS and CDR2 is YFSETQ. The CDR3 is made up of 15 amino acids. The trim removed 0 bases at V and 5 bases at J, leaving 7 bases unmatched. Here the CDR3 DNA reads TGCGCCAGCAGCTTGGCGGGACAGTTTGCGGAGACCCAGTACTTC. Translating it yields CASSLAGQFAETQYF.